The next 26 T cell receptor beta chains were all read from a single sample in a study of cytotoxic CD8 clonotypes in ibrutinib-treated CLL. Assay: immunoSEQ multiplex PCR; the TCRdb copy retains only in-frame clones and omits some. Of around 52,000 clones listed, 56% are singletons. Sequenced material: PBMCs, taken after 24 months of ibrutinib treatment. The source is a human donor with chronic lymphocytic leukemia.

This chain uses TRBV27 with TRBJ2-7; D might be TRBD2 (5 bases). The CDR3 totals 13 residues. Germline V gene data show CDR1 as MNHEY and CDR2 as SMNVEV (reference sequence). V was clipped by 2 bases and J by 6 bases, with 11 bases between them. CDR3 DNA sequence: TGTGCCAGCAGTTTAAGTTTCCGGGGCGAGCAGTACTTC. It translates to CASSLSFRGEQYF.

The chain recombines TRBV5-1 with TRBJ2-7; tentative D call: TRBD1 (6 bases). The germline V gene has CDR1 SGHRS and CDR2 YFSETQ. The CDR3 totals 15 residues. The V and J ends lost 1 base and 2 bases respectively, with 13 bases between them. The CDR3 DNA sequence: TGCGCCAGCAGCTTGTCGGCAGGGGATACCTACGAGCAGTACTTC. It is translated as CASSLSAGDTYEQYF.

The chain recombines TRBV19 with TRBJ2-7; 7 bases are shared with TRBD1. Per the germline V gene, CDR1 is LNHDA and CDR2 is SQIVND (reference sequence). The CDR3 extends over 13 amino acids. Trimming took 5 bases from V and 2 from J; bases not matched to a gene: 3. CDR3 loop: CASSPGQTYEQYF. Here the CDR3 DNA reads TGTGCCAGTAGTCCGGGACAGACCTACGAGCAGTACTTC. Using reference TRBV19 and TRBJ2-7 for the parts outside the CDR3, the full variable domain is DGGITQSPKYLFRKEGQNVTLSCEQNLNHDAMYWYRQDPGQGLRLIYYSQIVNDFQKGDIAEGYSVSREKKESFPLTVTSAQKNPTAFYLCASSPGQTYEQYFGPGTRLTVT.

CDR3 amino acids: CASSWGYQETQYF. CDR3 coding DNA: TGTGCCAGCAGTTGGGGCTACCAAGAGACCCAGTACTTC. This sequence joins TRBV28 and TRBJ2-5, with D possibly matching TRBD1 (5 bases). Germline V gene data show CDR1 as MDHEN and CDR2 as SYDVKM. The CDR3 covers 13 residues. V was clipped by 4 bases and J by 0 bases, with 6 bases between them.

The V gene is TRBV4-2, the J gene TRBJ1-1; 7 nucleotides match TRBD1. V gave up 6 bases and J gave up 8 bases; unmatched junction bases: 6. This CDR3 is 12 amino acids long. Germline CDR1 and CDR2: LGHNA and YNFKEQ. The CDR3 loop is CASRKGAKEAFF. The DNA for the CDR3 is TGTGCCAGCAGGAAGGGGGCGAAGGAAGCTTTCTTT.

The chain employs TRBV5-4 and TRBJ1-5; unclear D gene. V lost 4 bases to trimming and J lost 7 bases, with 15 bases between them. This CDR3 is built from 14 residues. Germline V gene data show CDR1 as SGHNT and CDR2 as YYREEE (reference sequence). CDR3 sequence (DNA): TGTGCCAGCAGCGTATCCCGGGATAGCCAGCCCCAGCATTTT. This sequence encodes CASSVSRDSQPQHF. The whole variable domain, filled in from reference TRBV5-4 and TRBJ1-5, reads ETGVTQSPTHLIKTRGQQVTLRCSSQSGHNTVSWYQQALGQGPQFIFQYYREEENGRGNFPPRFSGLQFPNYSSELNVNALELDDSALYLCASSVSRDSQPQHFGDGTRLSIL.

The chain employs TRBV5-6 and TRBJ2-7, with D possibly matching TRBD2 (5 bases). This CDR3 is built from 12 residues. The ends were cut back, 4 bases at V and 2 bases at J, with 7 bases in the middle. Germline CDR1 and CDR2: SGHDT and YYEEEE. Written as DNA, the CDR3 is TGTGCCAGCAGCGAGGGTACCTACGAGCAGTACGTC. Its protein is CASSEGTYEQYV.

The chain links TRBV28 to TRBJ2-2; weak D call: TRBD2 (5 bases). This CDR3 contains 14 residues. With 3 bases removed from V and 3 bases from J, the gap between germline ends came to 8 bases. Germline values: CDR1 MDHEN, CDR2 SYDVKM. CDR3 nucleotides: TGTGCCAGCAGTTTTCGGGGATACACCGGGGAGCTGTTTTTT. Its protein product is CASSFRGYTGELFF.

V is TRBV7-9 and J is TRBJ1-1; the D is unclear. The CDR3 covers 14 residues. Trimming took off 1 base at V and 4 bases at J, with 10 bases between the two ends. The V gene's germline CDR1 is SEHNR and CDR2 FQNEAQ (reference sequence). The CDR3 DNA is TGTGCCAGCAGCTTAGGAGAGGGAGGCACTGAAGCTTTCTTT. Translation gives CASSLGEGGTEAFF.

The chain carries TRBV7-9 and TRBJ1-2; D perhaps matches TRBD1 (5 bases). Germline values: CDR1 SEHNR, CDR2 FQNEAQ (reference sequence). The CDR3 loop spans 13 amino acids. The ends were cut back, 3 bases at V and 6 bases at J, with 11 bases in the middle. CDR3 loop: CASSFGTKDGYTF. The CDR3 DNA follows: TGTGCCAGCAGCTTTGGGACGAAGGATGGCTACACCTTC.

Only a few counts were recorded for this clone. This sequence joins TRBV2 and TRBJ2-3; TRBD1 matches at 7 bases. In germline, CDR1 is SNHLY, CDR2 FYNNEI. V lost 6 bases to trimming and J lost 5 bases; unmatched junction nucleotides: 5. The CDR3 has 13 amino acids. As DNA, the CDR3 is TGTGCCAGCAGGGATACAGGGGAAGATACGCAGTATTTT. Translated, it gives CASRDTGEDTQYF.

This clone was recorded once. V and J are TRBV10-3 and TRBJ2-2; TRBD1 matches at 8 bases. This CDR3 has 14 residues. Trimming cost V 6 bases and J 7 bases; bases outside gene matches: 7. Germline lookup yields CDR1 ENHRY and CDR2 SYGVKD. This CDR3 reads CAISPDRDNGELFF. CDR3 bases: TGTGCCATCAGCCCGGACAGGGATAACGGGGAGCTGTTTTTT.

In nucleotides, the CDR3 is TGTGCCAGCAGTCCGGACGGTAGCACAGATACGCAGTATTTT. Translating gives CASSPDGSTDTQYF. This chain connects TRBV28 to TRBJ2-3; D is undetermined. Germline CDR1 and CDR2: MDHEN and SYDVKM. This CDR3 is 14 amino acids long. V lost 5 bases and J 0 bases, leaving 9 bases between the germline ends.

This clone was seen at least ten times. CDR3 in DNA: TGTGCCAGCAGCCGCCTGGGTGGCCCACCTGGCTACGAGCAGTACTTC. Encoded protein: CASSRLGGPPGYEQYF. The genes are TRBV7-9 and TRBJ2-7; D is ambiguous. Germline V CDR1 and CDR2: SEHNR, FQNEAQ (reference sequence). This CDR3 is 16 amino acids long. Between the trimmed V and J ends, which lost 5 bases and 3 bases, there was a span of 20 bases.

J is TRBJ1-4 and V is TRBV6-5; D unclear. The CDR3 totals 13 residues. The V end was cut by 8 bases, the J end by 4 bases, with 11 bases between. Germline lookup yields CDR1 MNHEY and CDR2 SVGAGI. The CDR3 region is CASRAVGNEKLFF. The DNA of the CDR3 is TGTGCCAGCCGTGCTGTGGGTAATGAAAAACTGTTTTTT.

This chain joins TRBV6-5 and TRBJ2-7; 11 nucleotides match TRBD2. The J segment lost 2 bases and the V segment lost 2 bases, leaving 2 bases of the junction unmatched. The germline gives CDR1 MNHEY, CDR2 SVGAGI. This CDR3 spans 15 amino acids. The CDR3 bases are TGTGCCAGCAGTTACCAGGGACTAGCGGCCTACGAGCAGTACTTC. Its translation is CASSYQGLAAYEQYF.

This clone was recorded a few times. The chain combines TRBV6-5 with TRBJ2-1; D call uncertain. Germline V gene data show CDR1 as MNHEY and CDR2 as SVGAGI. The CDR3 totals 11 residues. Trimming took off 6 bases at V and 6 bases at J, with 6 bases between the two ends. Written as DNA, the CDR3 is TGTGCCAGCAGGGGTGGCAATGAGCAGTTCTTC. This sequence encodes CASRGGNEQFF.

The J gene is TRBJ2-1, the V gene TRBV7-8, with TRBD2 identical over 11 bases. The CDR3 has 16 amino acids. Unmatched junction bases numbered 6, after V lost 1 base and J lost 7 bases. Per the germline V gene, CDR1 is SGHVS and CDR2 is FQNEAQ. CDR3 coding DNA: TGTGCCAGCAGCTTAGATAGCGGGGGGGCCTGGAATGAGCAGTTCTTC. This encodes CASSLDSGGAWNEQFF.

This clone was detected only a few times. This rearrangement joins TRBV5-1 to TRBJ2-3; D is possibly TRBD1 or TRBD2 (6 bases each). This CDR3 has 15 residues. Germline V gives CDR1 SGHRS, CDR2 YFSETQ. V lost 4 bases and J lost 2, with 14 bases in between. The DNA for the CDR3 is TGCGCCAGCAGCGATGCGGGACACAACACAGATACGCAGTATTTT. Protein product: CASSDAGHNTDTQYF.

The chain uses TRBV6-5 and TRBJ2-7, with D tentatively TRBD2 (5 bases). V shed 6 bases and J shed 5 bases, with 14 bases lying between them. Germline-derived CDR1 and CDR2 are MNHEY and SVGAGI. CDR3 length: 13 amino acids. CDR3 sequence: CASSREARNEQYF. The CDR3 bases are TGTGCCAGCAGCCGGGAAGCTAGGAACGAGCAGTACTTC.

This clone was observed a single time. The chain couples TRBV6-4 to TRBJ2-3; D possibly corresponds to TRBD2 (6 bases). CDR1 is MRHNA, CDR2 SNTAGT, per germline. The V end was cut by 4 bases, the J end by 0 bases, with 8 bases between. The CDR3 loop spans 14 amino acids. The CDR3 region is CASSVTSSTDTQYF. CDR3 nucleotide sequence: TGTGCCAGCAGTGTGACTAGTAGCACAGATACGCAGTATTTT.

The V and J genes are TRBV11-2 and TRBJ1-2, with D maybe TRBD1 (5 bases). CDR3 length: 13 residues. Trimming cost V 7 bases and J 7 bases, with 16 bases left between them. Germline V gene lookup returns CDR1 SGHAT and CDR2 FQNNGV. CDR3 coding DNA: TGTGCCAGCACCTCCAGGGTACTTTTTGGCTACACCTTC. Translation gives CASTSRVLFGYTF.

By its share, this clone is large. The chain joins TRBV27 to TRBJ2-7, with 7 bases matching TRBD1. Germline V gene data show CDR1 as MNHEY and CDR2 as SMNVEV (reference sequence). The CDR3 length is 14 residues. The junction had 5 bases not matched to a gene; V was cut back by 6 bases and J by 0 bases. The CDR3 DNA reads TGTGCCAGCAGGACAGGGCTTCTCTCCTACGAGCAGTACTTC. This translates into CASRTGLLSYEQYF.

This chain joins TRBV14 and TRBJ2-4; either TRBD1 or TRBD2 may fit D (6 bases each). The CDR3 sequence is 16 residues long. V gave up 1 base and J gave up 3 bases, with 13 bases separating them. Germline V gene data show CDR1 as SGHDN and CDR2 as FVKESK. The CDR3 region is CASSQGRGGRKNIQYF. In DNA form, the CDR3 reads TGTGCCAGCAGCCAAGGCAGGGGAGGTCGCAAAAACATTCAGTACTTC.

This chain links TRBV30 with TRBJ2-3; D not resolved. The CDR3 is made up of 15 amino acids. CDR1 is GTSNPN, CDR2 SVGIG, per germline (reference sequence). The V gene lost 3 bases and the J gene lost 3 bases, with 16 bases spanning the gap. CDR3 sequence (DNA): TGTGCCTGGAGCCTTGGGTCGTCGGCGACAGATACGCAGTATTTT. It yields the protein CAWSLGSSATDTQYF.

Relative to its sample, this clone is medium-sized (0.01 to 0.1%). The chain is built from TRBV6-6 and TRBJ2-7, with 7 nucleotides matching TRBD1. The CDR3 contains 12 residues. The trim removed 8 bases at V and 2 bases at J, leaving 3 bases unmatched. The germline V gene has CDR1 MNHNY and CDR2 SVGAGI (reference sequence). Here the CDR3 reads CASSGQTYEQYF. DNA for the CDR3: TGTGCCAGCTCGGGACAGACCTACGAGCAGTACTTC.